What follows are 21 T cell receptor beta chains derived from one specimen sequenced in a study of T cells in Graves' hyperthyroidism and ophthalmopathy. There were TCR beta CDR3 regions amplified from RNA transcripts. With the HTBI primer set, the TCR CDR3 went through a first round of RT-PCR. TCRdb called the multiplex PCR reads again in MiXCR, with one record for every CDR3 protein. The table records fewer than 700,000 distinct CDR3 sequences, 15% to 20% of them present only once. Sequencing input: blood. Receptors were obtained from a woman in her thirties with Graves' hyperthyroidism.

This clonotype was found a few times. The V call is TRBV29-1, the J call TRBJ2-2; D unresolved. This CDR3 is 12 amino acids long. Deletions cut 7 bases from V and 1 base from J, with 7 bases between. The germline CDR1 and CDR2 sequences are SQVTM and ANQGSEA. CDR3: CSASENTGELFF. Written as DNA, the CDR3 is TGCAGCGCTTCCGAGAACACCGGGGAGCTGTTTTTT.

On this clonotype itself: A much larger clone lies a single base off, so this may be a read error. The chain has TRBV5-1 and TRBJ2-5, with D possibly matching TRBD1 (6 bases). The CDR3 has 14 amino acids. Per the germline V gene, CDR1 is SGHRS and CDR2 is YFSETQ. The CDR3 protein is CASSFTGLQEAQYF. The CDR3 nucleotides are TGCGCCAGCAGCTTCACAGGGCTGCAAGAGGCCCAGTACTTC.

The chain is built from TRBV3-1 and TRBJ2-5, with TRBD2 matching 9 bases. V gave up 3 bases and J gave up 4 bases; unmatched junction bases: 9. CDR1 and CDR2 (germline): LGHDT, YNNKEL (reference sequence). There are 16 residues in the CDR3. DNA of the CDR3: TGTGCCAGCAGCCACCTTAGCGGGAGTATTGGAGAGACCCAGTACTTC. Its protein product is CASSHLSGSIGETQYF.

This clonotype has more than one count but fewer than ten. The chain employs TRBV24-1 and TRBJ1-4; 7 positions agree with TRBD1. Trimming took 7 bases from V and 8 from J; bases not matched to a gene: 3. This CDR3 spans 12 amino acids. Germline loops: CDR1 KGHDR, CDR2 SFDVKD. CDR3 DNA: TGTGCCACCAGATTGACAGGGGAAAAACTGTTTTTT. Its translation: CATRLTGEKLFF.

Turning to this clonotype: A much larger clone is a single base away; this may be a read error. The chain has TRBV28 and TRBJ2-5; D is unclear. The CDR3 is 16 amino acids. V lost 5 bases and J 3 bases, leaving 19 bases between the germline ends. CDR1 and CDR2 from the germline V gene are MDHEN and SYDVKM. Here the CDR3 DNA reads TGTGCCAGCAGTGAGTCGATTCTGACAAAGGAAGAGACCCAGTACTTC. As protein: CASSESILTKEETQYF.

This clonotype has only a few counts. The rearrangement joins TRBV14 to TRBJ1-1; D unclear. Germline V lookup: CDR1 SGHDN, CDR2 FVKESK. Trimming cost V 7 bases and J 3 bases, with 12 bases left between them. This CDR3 region has 13 residues. The CDR3 nucleotides are TGTGCCAGCACCCTTGCCACATACACTGAAGCTTTCTTT. It encodes CASTLATYTEAFF.

In this sample, this clonotype turned up a few times. This chain uses TRBV7-9 with TRBJ1-1, with a weak D call TRBD1 (6 bases). CDR3 length equals 14 residues. The V gene's germline CDR1 is SEHNR and CDR2 FQNEAQ (reference sequence). V shed 11 bases and J shed 1 base, with 17 bases lying between them. CDR3 nucleotides: TGTGCCTGCGAGGGGGGGCCAGAGAACACTGAAGCTTTCTTT. Residues: CACEGGPENTEAFF.

This clonotype was seen a few times. The chain recombines TRBV18 with TRBJ1-1, with TRBD1 matching 8 bases. V gave up 6 bases and J gave up 8 bases; unmatched junction bases: 8. The CDR3 has 13 residues. Germline V CDR1 and CDR2: KGHSH, LQKENI. The CDR3 reads CASSPGQGAEAFF. The CDR3 DNA follows: TGTGCCAGCTCGCCGGGTCAGGGGGCCGAAGCTTTCTTT. Full variable domain (missing parts from reference TRBV18 and TRBJ1-1): NAGVMQNPRHLVRRRGQEARLRCSPMKGHSHVYWYRQLPEEGLKFMVYLQKENIIDESGMPKERFSAEFPKEGPSILRIQQVVRGDSAAYFCASSPGQGAEAFFGQGTRLTVV.

This sequence joins TRBV20-1 and TRBJ1-4; no clear D. This CDR3 region has 13 residues. The V end lost 3 bases, the J end lost 5 bases, and 10 bases lay between the germline ends. Germline lookup yields CDR1 DFQATT and CDR2 SNEGSKA (reference sequence). CDR3 in DNA: TGCAGTGCTAGTGGAGAGTTAAATGAAAAACTGTTTTTT. This codes for CSASGELNEKLFF.

Turning to this clonotype: A junction end diverges from the germline sequence, so it may reflect a read error. J is TRBJ2-7 and V is TRBV5-6, with 13 nucleotides matching TRBD2. Germline values: CDR1 SGHDT, CDR2 YYEEEE. There are 15 residues in the CDR3. The chain's CDR3 is CSSSPGTSGTYEQYF. The CDR3 DNA sequence: TGTTCCAGCAGCCCTGGGACTAGCGGGACCTACGAGCAGTACTTC.

At least ten counts were recorded for this clonotype. At one of its ends the junction is not consistent with the germline gene, which may arise from a read error. J is TRBJ2-5 and V is TRBV7-7, with D perhaps matching TRBD2 (6 bases). The length of the CDR3 is 14 residues. Germline V CDR1 and CDR2: SSHAT, FNYEAQ (reference sequence). The CDR3 bases are TGTGCTAGCAGCTTAAGGCGGGGTCAAGAGACCCAGTACTTC. Translating gives CASSLRRGQETQYF.

The chain uses TRBV5-1 and TRBJ2-7; possibly TRBD1 or TRBD2 for D (5 bases each). Trimming stripped 5 bases from V and 6 bases from J, with 12 bases between. The CDR3 runs 12 residues. The germline gives CDR1 SGHRS, CDR2 YFSETQ. CDR3 region: CASSSPGPEQYF. CDR3 DNA: TGCGCCAGCAGTTCGCCGGGGCCCGAGCAGTACTTC.

This clonotype was counted between two and nine times. The chain recombines TRBV5-1 with TRBJ1-4, with D possibly matching TRBD1 (5 bases). Trimming stripped 2 bases from V and 7 bases from J, with 18 bases between. The length of the CDR3 is 16 residues. Germline CDR1 is SGHRS and CDR2 is YFSETQ. The CDR3 spells CASSFWGELEGEKLFF. In DNA, the CDR3 is TGCGCCAGCAGCTTCTGGGGGGAACTAGAGGGTGAAAAACTGTTTTTT. The full variable domain, its missing parts supplied by reference TRBV5-1 and TRBJ1-4, is KAGVTQTPRYLIKTRGQQVTLSCSPISGHRSVSWYQQTPGQGLQFLFEYFSETQRNKGNFPGRFSGRQFSNSRSEMNVSTLELGDSALYLCASSFWGELEGEKLFFGSGTQLSVL.

The V and J genes are TRBV9 and TRBJ2-2; TRBD2 matches 7 bases. This CDR3 comprises 14 residues. In germline, CDR1 is SGDLS, CDR2 YYNGEE. With V trimmed by 3 bases and J by 7 bases, 6 bases remained unmatched. The CDR3 bases are TGTGCCAGCAGCGGGCCGACTAGCAACGGGGAGCTGTTTTTT. Protein product: CASSGPTSNGELFF.

This clonotype was detected many times. V is TRBV2 and J is TRBJ2-3, with TRBD2 matching over 9 bases. The V segment lost 8 bases and the J segment 2 bases; nucleotides outside the gene matches: 8. There are 15 residues in the CDR3. Germline loops: CDR1 SNHLY, CDR2 FYNNEI. The CDR3 loop reads CASGGAGGPTDTQYF. The CDR3 DNA reads TGTGCCAGCGGGGGAGCGGGAGGTCCCACAGATACGCAGTATTTT. The entire variable domain, with the rest obtained from reference TRBV2 and TRBJ2-3, is as follows: EPEVTQTPSHQVTQMGQEVILRCVPISNHLYFYWYRQILGQKVEFLVSFYNNEISEKSEIFDDQFSVERPDGSNFTLKIRSTKLEDSAMYFCASGGAGGPTDTQYFGPGTRLTVL.

The table lists this clonotype with many counts. This chain connects TRBV27 to TRBJ1-5; D remains ambiguous. This CDR3 comprises 14 residues. Trimming cost V 1 base and J 0 bases, with 4 bases left between them. Per the germline V gene, CDR1 is MNHEY and CDR2 is SMNVEV (reference sequence). CDR3 residues: CASSLFPSNQPQHF. Here the CDR3 DNA reads TGTGCCAGCAGTTTATTTCCTAGCAATCAGCCCCAGCATTTT.

This clonotype has ten or more counts. The chain links TRBV7-9 to TRBJ1-2; TRBD1 aligns across 8 bases. The CDR3 loop spans 15 amino acids. The germline V gene has CDR1 SEHNR and CDR2 FQNEAQ (reference sequence). V shed 5 bases and J 1 base; nucleotides not matched to a gene: 6. This CDR3 reads CASSPRTGINYGYTF. CDR3 coding DNA: TGTGCCAGCAGCCCTCGGACAGGGATTAACTATGGCTACACCTTC.

This clonotype was found a few times. The chain carries TRBV6-9 and TRBJ2-1, with TRBD2 matching 14 bases. With 4 bases clipped from V and 7 bases from J, the junction kept 9 bases outside the gene matches. This CDR3 comprises 17 residues. Germline V lookup: CDR1 MNHGY, CDR2 SVAAGI. CDR3 bases: TGTGCCAGCAGTTTAAACCCGGGACTAGCGGGAGTAAATGAGCAGTTCTTC. Translated: CASSLNPGLAGVNEQFF.

This clonotype was counted ten times or more. The chain carries TRBV18 and TRBJ2-1; D is undetermined. The germline V and J ends were trimmed by 4 bases and 4 bases, with 11 bases remaining between them. Germline V gene data show CDR1 as KGHSH and CDR2 as LQKENI. The CDR3 sequence is 14 residues long. The CDR3 here is CASSLASEYNEQFF. The CDR3 DNA reads TGTGCCAGCTCACTTGCGTCAGAGTACAATGAGCAGTTCTTC. The variable domain in full, with the rest retrieved from reference TRBV18 and TRBJ2-1, is NAGVMQNPRHLVRRRGQEARLRCSPMKGHSHVYWYRQLPEEGLKFMVYLQKENIIDESGMPKERFSAEFPKEGPSILRIQQVVRGDSAAYFCASSLASEYNEQFFGPGTRLTVL.

This clonotype appeared a few times. The rearrangement joins TRBV20-1 to TRBJ2-7; D assignment may be TRBD1 or TRBD2 (7 bases each). The CDR3 consists of 16 residues. Germline loops: CDR1 DFQATT, CDR2 SNEGSKA (reference sequence). Trimming shortened V by 6 bases and J by 9 bases, and 30 bases separated the two germline ends. CDR3 region: CSAPAERGQLVGAQYF. DNA of the CDR3: TGCAGTGCCCCAGCGGAGCGGGGACAGCTGGTCGGTGCGCAGTACTTC.

This clonotype was observed at least ten times. V is TRBV20-1 and J is TRBJ2-1; 16 bases align to TRBD2. The V gene's germline CDR1 is DFQATT and CDR2 SNEGSKA (reference sequence). The CDR3 spans 17 residues. With 6 bases clipped from V and 8 bases from J, the junction kept 13 bases outside the gene matches. The CDR3 reads CSARPGTSGRATYEQFF. As DNA, the CDR3 is TGCAGTGCGAGACCCGGGACTAGCGGGAGGGCCACATATGAGCAGTTCTTC.